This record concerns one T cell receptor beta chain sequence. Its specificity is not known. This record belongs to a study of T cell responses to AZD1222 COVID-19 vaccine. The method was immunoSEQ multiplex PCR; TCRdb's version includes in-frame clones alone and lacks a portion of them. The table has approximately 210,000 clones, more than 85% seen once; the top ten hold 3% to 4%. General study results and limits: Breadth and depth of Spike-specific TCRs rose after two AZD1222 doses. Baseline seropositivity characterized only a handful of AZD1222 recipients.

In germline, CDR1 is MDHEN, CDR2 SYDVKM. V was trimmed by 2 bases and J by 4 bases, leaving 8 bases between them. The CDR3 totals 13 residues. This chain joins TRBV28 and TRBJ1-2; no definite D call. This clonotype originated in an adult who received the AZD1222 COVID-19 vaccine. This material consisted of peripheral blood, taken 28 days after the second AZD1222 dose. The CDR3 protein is CASSLRQLYGYTF. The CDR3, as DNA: TGTGCCAGCAGTTTAAGGCAGCTCTATGGCTACACCTTC.